This T cell receptor (beta chain) comes out of a study of shared clonotypes between healthy human individuals. Whole-study context: Three plates each covered CD4 naive and memory; CD8 naive two, CD8 memory one. Study results and caveats: The generation probabilities recorded for non-shared clonotypes fell below those of clonotypes shared by all four donors.

Donation came from healthy HIV-negative adults that had no recent acute infections or vaccinations. Naive CD4+ cells were CD45RA-selected; the remaining cells were memory. CDR1 is SGHAT and CDR2 is FQNNGV in the germline V gene. The CDR3 runs 15 residues. The V segment lost 5 bases and the J segment 5 bases; nucleotides outside the gene matches: 11. On this clone: The antigen remains undetermined.

The repertoire was sequenced with immunoSEQ multiplex PCR; TCRdb's copy has only in-frame clones and lacks some. This sample yields over a million clones, of which around 95% are seen a single time; 1.2% belongs to the top ten. The sequencing sample was made of naive CD4+ T cells sorted from blood. Documented subset: CD45RA+ positively selected. The sequence came from a man aged 25 to 40 in good health. This chain joins TRBV11-2 and TRBJ1-1; 7 bases fit TRBD1. DNA of the CDR3: TGTGCCAGCAGCACCCTGACAGGGCTGAGTACTGAAGCTTTCTTT. It encodes CASSTLTGLSTEAFF.